This T cell receptor (beta chain) comes out of a study of blood T cell repertoires in COVID-19. Study details: There were acute and convalescent COVID-19 samples, and they came from the United States, Italy and Spain. The cDNA or gDNA used as material had been derived from T cells, B-cell-depleted T cells, or PBMCs.

Per the authors' pipeline: For nucleated cells, counts were estimated from reference gene primer amplification. Method: immunoSEQ multiplex PCR; TCRdb's copy keeps in-frame clones and lacks some. The DNA gave D and trimming, while V, J and clone size come from that table. The table has roughly 440,000 clones, 88% seen once. CDR3 length: 16 amino acids. The ends were cut back, 1 base at V and 0 bases at J, with 10 bases in the middle. Germline V gene data show CDR1 as WNHNN and CDR2 as SYGVQD (reference sequence). Followed longitudinally, the Seattle patients had been enrolled during active infection. This clonotype was sampled from a woman in her 50s with COVID-19, enrolled during active disease. The V call is TRBV10-1, the J call TRBJ1-3; D is unresolved. The specimen sequenced was peripheral blood. Here the CDR3 reads CASSELPPGSGNTIYF. In DNA, the CDR3 is TGCGCCAGCAGTGAGTTACCACCCGGCTCTGGAAACACCATATATTTT.